This entry concerns a single TCR beta chain. What it recognizes is unknown. V was pared by 5 bases and J by 5 bases, with 11 bases of the junction left unmatched. The CDR3 spans 16 residues. The germline gives CDR1 LNHDA, CDR2 SQIVND (reference sequence). The data originate from a study of cytomegalovirus exposure and HLA in healthy donors. Study at large: Some 80 million unique TCR sequences came from HLA-typed donors in an early release.

Notes on the study in general: In a later analysis, common viral pathogens appeared linked to several of the most significant clusters. A later analysis revealed that TCR association rates differed between HLA loci, peaking at DRB1 and bottoming out at HLA-C. Researchers reported from a later analysis that most CMV-associated TCR beta chains appeared HLA-restricted.

PCR primers comprised 60 Vbeta and 13 Jbeta primers. TCRdb's table, derived via immunoSEQ multiplex PCR, lists solely in-frame clones and lacks some. Among roughly 260,000 clones listed, about 83% were seen once. The sample was PBMCs. The receptor was isolated from a woman between 40 and 50 years old in good health and CMV-seropositive. V is TRBV19 and J is TRBJ1-5; the match to TRBD1 covers 8 bases. CDR3 bases: TGTGCCAGTAGTGGAACAGGGGGAAGCGAGTATCAGCCCCAGCATTTT. It codes for CASSGTGGSEYQPQHF.